These 20 T cell receptor beta chains share one sample of origin, sequenced in a study of circulating and synovial CD4+ cells in juvenile arthritis. This table comes from immunoSEQ multiplex PCR, and its TCRdb copy is limited to in-frame clones, with some not included. The sample has some 2,600 clones, roughly 88% seen once. Sequencing was done on a sample of HLA-DR+ CD4+ T cells from blood. Subset reported: circulating pathogenic-like lymphocytes, sorted as HLA-DR+CD14-CD3+CD4+CD25low/- blood T cells. These receptors all come from a human donor with juvenile idiopathic arthritis.

The chain links TRBV19 to TRBJ2-3; D not certain. The CDR3 totals 14 residues. V was pared by 0 bases and J by 4 bases, with 8 bases between. The germline V gene encodes CDR1 LNHDA and CDR2 SQIVND (reference sequence). The CDR3 region has the DNA TGTGCCAGTAGTATAGATATACGGGCAGATACGCAGTATTTT. Translated, it gives CASSIDIRADTQYF.

A note on this clone: Distinct nucleotide sequences in the sample also encode this CDR3. The V gene is TRBV19, the J gene TRBJ1-6; the match to TRBD1 covers 7 bases. Germline trimming cut 3 bases from V and 6 bases from J; bases unmatched to any gene: 8. CDR1 is LNHDA and CDR2 is SQIVND in the germline V gene (reference sequence). CDR3 size: 16 residues. The DNA of the CDR3 is TGTGCCAGTAGTATCTCCGGGACAGCTACTAATTCACCCCTCCACTTT. The encoded protein is CASSISGTATNSPLHF.

The J gene is TRBJ2-7, the V gene TRBV21-1; the table's TRBD1 call for D was not verified on the DNA. TRBV21-1 has pseudogene status. The length of the CDR3 is 18 residues. CDR3 sequence reads: CASSKGGQGSSRGDEQYF. The CDR3 DNA sequence: TGTGCCAGCAGCAAAGGGGGACAGGGTAGCTCCCGCGGGGACGAGCAGTACTTC.

The rearrangement links TRBV7-9 to TRBJ2-1; 11 bases match TRBD2. This CDR3 is built from 15 residues. Germline V gene lookup returns CDR1 SEHNR and CDR2 FQNEAQ (reference sequence). V lost 2 bases, J lost 7 bases, and 4 bases stayed unmatched. The chain's CDR3 is CASSLLAGGRNEQFF. The DNA of the CDR3 is TGTGCCAGCAGCTTATTAGCGGGGGGGCGGAATGAGCAGTTCTTC.

CDR3 bases: TGTGCCAGCAGTTACTCTGGGGCTTCTTATGGCTACACCTTC. Amino acid sequence: CASSYSGASYGYTF. This chain connects TRBV6-6 to TRBJ1-2; weak D call: TRBD1 (5 bases). This CDR3 region has 14 residues. The V and J ends lost 0 bases and 5 bases respectively, with 10 bases between them. CDR1 MNHNY and CDR2 SVGAGI come from the germline V gene (reference sequence).

This clone was seen just once. This chain uses TRBV6-5 with TRBJ1-2, with TRBD1 matching over 7 bases. The V segment lost 3 bases and the J segment 2 bases; nucleotides outside the gene matches: 6. CDR1 and CDR2 from the germline V gene are MNHEY and SVGAGI. The CDR3 extends over 15 amino acids. The CDR3 nucleotides are TGTGCCAGCAGTTATACGACAGGGACCAACTATGGCTACACCTTC. The encoded protein is CASSYTTGTNYGYTF.

This clone was seen once. The chain couples TRBV14 to TRBJ2-3, with 8 bases lining up with TRBD2. Germline CDR1 is SGHDN and CDR2 is FVKESK. The CDR3 is 17 residues long. V dropped 0 bases and J dropped 0; count of bases not matched to a gene: 5. CDR3 region: CASSQDPAGVSTDTQYF. CDR3 nucleotides: TGTGCCAGCAGCCAAGATCCAGCGGGGGTTAGCACAGATACGCAGTATTTT.

This chain links TRBV10-3 with TRBJ2-5, with D perhaps TRBD2 (5 bases). The CDR3 is made up of 12 amino acids. V lost 8 bases and J 5 bases, leaving 12 bases between the germline ends. CDR1 is ENHRY and CDR2 is SYGVKD in the germline V gene. CDR3: CAISLGEETQYF. CDR3 DNA: TGTGCCATCTCTCTCGGGGAGGAGACCCAGTACTTC.

This clone was observed a single time. The V and J genes are TRBV5-1 and TRBJ2-2, with D maybe TRBD1 (6 bases). The CDR3 length is 15 residues. Trimming removed 1 base from V and 3 bases from J, with 10 bases in between. The germline gives CDR1 SGHRS, CDR2 YFSETQ. This chain's CDR3 is CASSLNPGDTGELFF. In DNA form, the CDR3 reads TGCGCCAGCAGCTTGAACCCAGGGGACACCGGGGAGCTGTTTTTT. The whole variable domain, remainder taken from reference TRBV5-1 and TRBJ2-2, is KAGVTQTPRYLIKTRGQQVTLSCSPISGHRSVSWYQQTPGQGLQFLFEYFSETQRNKGNFPGRFSGRQFSNSRSEMNVSTLELGDSALYLCASSLNPGDTGELFFGEGSRLTVL.

The chain joins TRBV19 to TRBJ2-1; tentatively, D is TRBD2 (5 bases). The germline CDR1 and CDR2 sequences are LNHDA and SQIVND (reference sequence). V was trimmed by 7 bases and J by 9 bases, leaving 10 bases between them. This CDR3 has 11 residues. The CDR3 protein is CASMRSGEQFF. In nucleotides, the CDR3 is TGTGCCAGTATGCGAAGCGGTGAGCAGTTCTTC.

The chain employs TRBV19 and TRBJ1-2, with 7 nucleotides matching TRBD1. V lost 3 bases, J lost 6 bases, and 4 bases stayed unmatched. Germline V gene data show CDR1 as LNHDA and CDR2 as SQIVND (reference sequence). There are 13 residues in the CDR3. CDR3 bases: TGTGCCAGTAGTATTCAGGGGGACGATGGCTACACCTTC. Protein: CASSIQGDDGYTF.

V and J are TRBV4-2 and TRBJ2-7; possibly TRBD2 for D (6 bases). The CDR3 extends over 13 amino acids. Germline CDR1 reads LGHNA; CDR2 reads YNFKEQ. The V end was cut by 1 base, the J end by 5 bases, with 9 bases between. CDR3 sequence (DNA): TGTGCCAGCAGCCAAGGTGGAGGGAACGAGCAGTACTTC. Protein product: CASSQGGGNEQYF.

V is TRBV7-2 and J is TRBJ2-1; 13 positions match TRBD2. The CDR3 runs 17 residues. V was pared by 1 base and J by 9 bases, with 9 bases of the junction left unmatched. Germline V gives CDR1 SGHTA, CDR2 FQGNSA. The CDR3 spells CASSLGLLAGGQGEQFF. CDR3 bases: TGTGCCAGCAGCTTAGGACTACTAGCGGGGGGGCAGGGTGAGCAGTTCTTC.

The chain employs TRBV4-3 and TRBJ2-4; 7 nucleotides align to TRBD2. The CDR3 is 15 residues long. From germline, CDR1 is LGHNA and CDR2 YSLEER. Trimming took 3 bases from V and 7 from J; bases not matched to a gene: 9. CDR3 in amino acids: CASSHSGEQGNIQYF. The CDR3 DNA is TGCGCCAGCAGCCACAGCGGGGAGCAGGGTAACATTCAGTACTTC.

This chain connects TRBV18 to TRBJ1-5, with 8 bases identical to TRBD1. CDR1 is KGHSH and CDR2 is LQKENI in the germline V gene. The CDR3 is made up of 15 amino acids. With 6 bases clipped from V and 7 bases from J, the junction kept 11 bases outside the gene matches. This CDR3 reads CASSRQGKSGQPQHF. Here the CDR3 DNA reads TGTGCCAGCTCCCGACAGGGGAAGTCGGGACAGCCCCAGCATTTT.

The V and J genes are TRBV19 and TRBJ1-1, with 9 positions matching TRBD1. The CDR3 totals 13 residues. V shed 3 bases, J shed 11 bases, and the junction held 7 bases outside the gene matches. CDR1 and CDR2 (germline): LNHDA, SQIVND (reference sequence). In DNA form, the CDR3 reads TGTGCCAGTAGTATCCGACAGGGGGAGCGGGCTTTCTTT. Encoded protein: CASSIRQGERAFF.

A single count supports this clone. The J gene is TRBJ2-1, the V gene TRBV27; maybe TRBD2 (5 bases). There are 13 residues in the CDR3. The V and J ends lost 4 bases and 7 bases respectively, with 11 bases between them. Germline V gene data show CDR1 as MNHEY and CDR2 as SMNVEV (reference sequence). The CDR3 DNA is TGTGCCAGCAGTTCAACCACTAGTAATGAGCAGTTCTTC. Amino acid sequence: CASSSTTSNEQFF.

Notes on this clone: Other nucleotide sequences in the sample specify the same CDR3. This chain uses TRBV2 with TRBJ1-5, with 8 bases lining up with TRBD1. The CDR3 has 16 amino acids. Germline loops: CDR1 SNHLY, CDR2 FYNNEI. V lost 6 bases and J lost 0; bases outside the gene matches: 7. As DNA, the CDR3 is TGTGCCAGCAGGACGGACAGGGCTTATAGCAATCAGCCCCAGCATTTT. Protein product: CASRTDRAYSNQPQHF.

This sequence joins TRBV7-3 and TRBJ2-1; TRBD2 matches at 11 bases. CDR3 size: 17 residues. Per germline, CDR1 SGHTA and CDR2 FQGTGA. The J segment lost 8 bases and the V segment lost 0 bases, leaving 9 bases of the junction unmatched. CDR3 nucleotides: TGTGCCAGCAGCTTAACCTGGGGTAGCGGGGGGGCCCATGAGCAGTTCTTC. It specifies CASSLTWGSGGAHEQFF.

A remark on this clone: This CDR3 is also generated by other DNA sequences in the sample. This sequence joins TRBV5-1 and TRBJ1-1, with D perhaps matching TRBD1 (6 bases). The CDR3 runs to 15 residues. Trimming pared 0 bases from V and 4 bases from J, leaving 13 bases between. Germline CDR1 SGHRS, CDR2 YFSETQ. The CDR3 coding sequence is TGCGCCAGCAGCTTGGATGGGGGCGCGGGCACTGAAGCTTTCTTT. Its translation is CASSLDGGAGTEAFF.